This entry lists 32 T cell receptor beta chains sequenced from one sample in a study of cytomegalovirus exposure and HLA in healthy donors. Clones were sequenced by immunoSEQ multiplex PCR, and TCRdb holds only the in-frame ones, with some missing. The sample has around 250,000 clones; around 90% are singletons. Sequencing was done on a sample of PBMCs. These receptors were obtained from a woman younger than 30 in good health and CMV-seronegative.

The CDR3 loop is CASRSPRGSYEQYF. The CDR3 DNA reads as TGTGCCAGCAGATCCCCCCGCGGCTCCTACGAGCAGTACTTC. The chain has TRBV11-2 and TRBJ2-7, with D uncertain. Germline assignment: CDR1 SGHAT and CDR2 FQNNGV. Trimming pared 6 bases from V and 0 bases from J, leaving 12 bases between. This CDR3 comprises 14 residues.

For this clone: At one end, the junction sequence differs from germline, possibly due to a read error. The chain uses TRBV10-3 and TRBJ1-2; a possible D gene is TRBD1 (5 bases). The CDR3 is 15 residues long. CDR1 and CDR2 (germline): ENHRY, SYGVKD. As DNA, the CDR3 is TGTGCCAGCAGAGTACAGGACTACTCTAAATATGGCTACACCTTC. Translated, it gives CASRVQDYSKYGYTF.

In this sample, this clone turned up a few times. The CDR3 nucleotides read TGTGCCAGCTCACCTGGGGCCGGGCCCTTTAATGAAAAACTGTTTTTT. Translation: CASSPGAGPFNEKLFF. The V gene is TRBV18, the J gene TRBJ1-4; tentative D call: TRBD1 (5 bases). The CDR3 runs 16 residues. V was trimmed by 3 bases and J by 4 bases, leaving 15 bases between them. In germline, CDR1 is KGHSH, CDR2 LQKENI.

The chain uses TRBV10-1 and TRBJ2-5; 9 positions match TRBD2. The CDR3 is 13 residues long. V lost 5 bases to trimming and J lost 3 bases; unmatched junction nucleotides: 1. Germline CDR1 is WNHNN and CDR2 is SYGVQD (reference sequence). The CDR3 nucleotides read TGCGCCAGCAGTAAGCGGGGGGAAGAGACCCAGTACTTC. Translating gives CASSKRGEETQYF.

The genes are TRBV18 and TRBJ1-5; the match to TRBD1 covers 7 bases. The germline V gene has CDR1 KGHSH and CDR2 LQKENI. CDR3 length: 16 residues. Germline trimming cut 3 bases from V and 5 bases from J; bases unmatched to any gene: 10. CDR3 in DNA: TGTGCCAGCTCACCGCCGAACAGGGGAGGAGATCAGCCCCAGCATTTT. Protein sequence: CASSPPNRGGDQPQHF.

The chain links TRBV28 to TRBJ1-6, with 8 bases matching TRBD1. The CDR3 is 15 amino acids. CDR1 is MDHEN and CDR2 is SYDVKM in the germline V gene. Germline trimming cut 6 bases from V and 7 bases from J; bases unmatched to any gene: 8. The CDR3, as DNA: TGTGCCAGCAGAACCACAGGGGGTTGGAATTCACCCCTCCACTTT. Translating gives CASRTTGGWNSPLHF.

The J gene is TRBJ1-1, the V gene TRBV7-8, with TRBD1 matching over 10 bases. The germline gives CDR1 SGHVS, CDR2 FQNEAQ. Trimming cost V 3 bases and J 6 bases; bases outside gene matches: 10. This CDR3 region has 16 residues. CDR3 DNA: TGTGCCAGCAGCTTGGGGGACAGGGGCTCCCGCGCTGAAGCTTTCTTT. Its protein is CASSLGDRGSRAEAFF.

This chain uses TRBV28 with TRBJ1-6, with D possibly matching TRBD1 (6 bases). Trimming took off 7 bases at V and 0 bases at J, with 13 bases between the two ends. Germline CDR1 and CDR2: MDHEN and SYDVKM. The CDR3 is 16 amino acids. CDR3 amino acids: CASTQGSSSYNSPLHF. The CDR3 DNA follows: TGTGCCAGCACCCAGGGGTCGAGCTCCTATAATTCACCCCTCCACTTT. Using reference TRBV28 and TRBJ1-6 for the parts outside the CDR3, the full variable domain is DVKVTQSSRYLVKRTGEKVFLECVQDMDHENMFWYRQDPGLGLRLIYFSYDVKMKEKGDIPEGYSVSREKKERFSLILESASTNQTSMYLCASTQGSSSYNSPLHFGNGTRLTVT.

The rearrangement joins TRBV30 to TRBJ1-1; no definite D call. From germline, CDR1 is GTSNPN and CDR2 SVGIG (reference sequence). The CDR3 has 12 amino acids. The V end was cut by 5 bases, the J end by 4 bases, with 11 bases between. Here the CDR3 reads CAWRREVTEAFF. DNA of the CDR3: TGTGCCTGGCGCCGGGAGGTCACTGAAGCTTTCTTT.

The CDR3: CASSSDRGRPPLHF. The CDR3 bases are TGTGCCAGCAGTTCCGACAGGGGCCGCCCACCCCTCCACTTT. The genes are TRBV6-5 and TRBJ1-6, with 8 bases lining up with TRBD1. The CDR3 length is 14 residues. The V gene end was trimmed by 4 bases and the J gene end by 11 bases; junction bases not matched to a gene: 7. Germline V gives CDR1 MNHEY, CDR2 SVGAGI.

The chain recombines TRBV6-1 with TRBJ2-7, with 12 bases aligning to TRBD1. V was pared by 5 bases and J by 7 bases, with 6 bases of the junction left unmatched. Per the germline V gene, CDR1 is MNHNS and CDR2 is SASEGT. The CDR3 has 14 amino acids. DNA for the CDR3: TGTGCCAGCAGTCCGGGACAGGGGGCAGAGGAGCAGTACTTC. Its translation: CASSPGQGAEEQYF.

This rearrangement joins TRBV27 to TRBJ2-1; possibly TRBD1 for D (6 bases). This CDR3 has 15 amino acids. In germline, CDR1 is MNHEY, CDR2 SMNVEV (reference sequence). Trimming shortened V by 4 bases and J by 0 bases, and 10 bases separated the two germline ends. CDR3 in DNA: TGTGCCAGCAGTTCCAGGGGTCTCTCCTACAATGAGCAGTTCTTC. It codes for CASSSRGLSYNEQFF.

This rearrangement joins TRBV28 to TRBJ2-1; weak D call: TRBD2 (5 bases). Trimming cost V 6 bases and J 4 bases, with 16 bases left between them. This CDR3 is 15 amino acids long. In germline, CDR1 is MDHEN, CDR2 SYDVKM. The CDR3, as DNA: TGTGCCAGCAGCGGGCGGACTGGTTTTTACAATGAGCAGTTCTTC. Translated: CASSGRTGFYNEQFF. Based on the CDR3 plus reference TRBV28 and TRBJ2-1, the full variable domain is DVKVTQSSRYLVKRTGEKVFLECVQDMDHENMFWYRQDPGLGLRLIYFSYDVKMKEKGDIPEGYSVSREKKERFSLILESASTNQTSMYLCASSGRTGFYNEQFFGPGTRLTVL.

This clone appeared a single time. The CDR3 protein is CASSRGQDPPGNTIYF. In nucleotides, the CDR3 is TGCGCCAGCAGCCGAGGACAGGACCCCCCGGGAAACACCATATATTTT. The rearrangement joins TRBV4-3 to TRBJ1-3, with TRBD1 matching 7 bases. Germline loops: CDR1 LGHNA, CDR2 YSLEER. The ends lost 4 bases at V and 4 bases at J; junction bases unmatched: 10. The CDR3 runs to 16 residues.

In this sample, this clone turned up once. The chain couples TRBV5-5 to TRBJ2-1; the D gene is possibly TRBD2 (6 bases). The V end was cut by 0 bases, the J end by 3 bases, with 10 bases between. This CDR3 comprises 15 residues. Germline V gives CDR1 SGHKS, CDR2 YYEKEE (reference sequence). The CDR3: CASSLDGGGYNEQFF. Here the CDR3 DNA reads TGTGCCAGCAGCTTGGACGGGGGAGGCTACAATGAGCAGTTCTTC.

This rearrangement joins TRBV6-5 to TRBJ1-2, with 8 nucleotides matching TRBD1. Germline CDR1 reads MNHEY; CDR2 reads SVGAGI. CDR3 length equals 16 residues. The V and J ends lost 0 bases and 5 bases, in that order; junction bases with no gene match: 8. The CDR3, as DNA: TGTGCCAGCAGTTACTCCGCAGGGGGCGCGGCATATGGCTACACCTTC. As protein: CASSYSAGGAAYGYTF.

This clone was seen once. The chain is built from TRBV9 and TRBJ2-3, with D possibly TRBD1 on 7 matching bases. Between the trimmed V and J ends, which lost 4 bases and 1 base, there was a span of 16 bases. Germline values: CDR1 SGDLS, CDR2 YYNGEE. CDR3 length equals 16 residues. The DNA for the CDR3 is TGTGCCAGCAGCCGGGAGACAGGGAAACGCACAGATACGCAGTATTTT. It encodes CASSRETGKRTDTQYF.

CDR3 bases: TGTGCCAGCAGTCCGACAGGGTCCGGGGCCAACGTCCTGACTTTC. Protein: CASSPTGSGANVLTF. The gene calls are TRBV27 and TRBJ2-6; 7 bases agree with TRBD1. J lost 4 bases, V lost 5 bases, and 5 bases had no gene match. Per germline, CDR1 MNHEY and CDR2 SMNVEV (reference sequence). The CDR3 runs 15 residues.

There are a few counts of this clone. The chain carries TRBV28 and TRBJ2-7; no reliable D call. Germline V CDR1 and CDR2: MDHEN, SYDVKM. The germline V and J ends were trimmed by 6 bases and 7 bases, with 10 bases remaining between them. This CDR3 spans 11 amino acids. CDR3 DNA sequence: TGTGCCAGCAGCCCTCTACGAGAGCAGTACTTC. Protein product: CASSPLREQYF.

The chain links TRBV18 to TRBJ2-5; TRBD1 agrees at 8 bases. The V gene end was trimmed by 1 base and the J gene end by 2 bases; junction bases not matched to a gene: 6. This CDR3 comprises 16 residues. In germline, CDR1 is KGHSH, CDR2 LQKENI. This CDR3 is CASSPQNRGVQETQYF. The CDR3 coding sequence is TGTGCCAGCTCACCACAAAACAGGGGGGTGCAAGAGACCCAGTACTTC.

This chain joins TRBV29-1 and TRBJ1-1; the D gene is possibly TRBD1 (5 bases). Trimming took 3 bases from V and 4 from J, leaving 15 bases between them. This CDR3 spans 14 amino acids. The germline V gene has CDR1 SQVTM and CDR2 ANQGSEA. Here the CDR3 DNA reads TGCAGCGTTGAGTTTGCCTGGGGGGTCACTGAAGCTTTCTTT. It encodes CSVEFAWGVTEAFF.

This chain links TRBV5-5 with TRBJ2-7; the D is unclear. Trimming cost V 2 bases and J 5 bases, with 8 bases left between them. This CDR3 has 12 amino acids. CDR1 is SGHKS, CDR2 YYEKEE, per germline (reference sequence). The CDR3 nucleotides read TGTGCCAGCAGCTTTAGTAGCCACGAGCAGTACTTC. Translation: CASSFSSHEQYF.

This sequence joins TRBV6-4 and TRBJ1-2, with unresolved D. The CDR3 is 15 amino acids. Trimming cost V 2 bases and J 1 base, with 11 bases left between them. Germline V gene lookup returns CDR1 MRHNA and CDR2 SNTAGT. The CDR3 DNA reads as TGTGCCAGCAGTGACCAAACGGGAGATAACTATGGCTACACCTTC. Translating gives CASSDQTGDNYGYTF.

V gene TRBV5-4 combines with J gene TRBJ1-3; D might be TRBD1 (5 bases). CDR1 is SGHNT, CDR2 YYREEE, per germline (reference sequence). The length of the CDR3 is 15 residues. V was shortened by 0 bases and J by 4 bases, with 11 bases between the two germline ends. The CDR3 protein is CASSLAGSMGNTIYF. The CDR3 DNA reads TGTGCCAGCAGCTTGGCAGGGTCTATGGGAAACACCATATATTTT.

This chain's CDR3 is CASSQGTGGSYEQYV. The CDR3 nucleotides are TGTGCCAGCAGCCAGGGGACAGGGGGATCCTACGAGCAGTACGTC. The V and J genes are TRBV14 and TRBJ2-7; TRBD1 agrees at 11 bases. Germline CDR1 is SGHDN and CDR2 is FVKESK. Trimming removed 3 bases from V and 1 base from J; junction bases left unmatched: 2. The CDR3 contains 15 residues.

The V call is TRBV5-4, the J call TRBJ2-3, with D maybe TRBD2 (6 bases). V lost 0 bases and J lost 0, with 8 bases in between. The CDR3 is made up of 15 amino acids. Germline V gives CDR1 SGHNT, CDR2 YYREEE (reference sequence). The CDR3 coding sequence is TGTGCCAGCAGCTTGGGGACTACAAGCACAGATACGCAGTATTTT. Translated: CASSLGTTSTDTQYF.

This chain links TRBV28 with TRBJ2-1; TRBD2 matches at 8 bases. The CDR3 runs to 16 residues. Germline V gene lookup returns CDR1 MDHEN and CDR2 SYDVKM. V lost 2 bases, J lost 9 bases, and 12 bases stayed unmatched. CDR3 loop: CASSLRSGGLNGEQFF. In DNA, the CDR3 is TGTGCCAGCAGTTTAAGGTCGGGGGGGCTGAATGGTGAGCAGTTCTTC.

The rearrangement links TRBV7-2 to TRBJ2-2; 10 nucleotides agree with TRBD1. The CDR3 has 14 amino acids. The junction had 3 bases not matched to a gene; V was cut back by 5 bases and J by 6 bases. The germline V gene encodes CDR1 SGHTA and CDR2 FQGNSA. The CDR3 here is CASSIGQGAGELFF. The DNA for the CDR3 is TGTGCCAGCAGCATCGGACAGGGGGCCGGGGAGCTGTTTTTT.

In this sample, this clone turned up once. The chain recombines TRBV6-6 with TRBJ1-6, with 7 bases aligning to TRBD1. Germline lookup yields CDR1 MNHNY and CDR2 SVGAGI (reference sequence). The J segment lost 13 bases and the V segment lost 3 bases, leaving 12 bases of the junction unmatched. The CDR3 totals 15 residues. CDR3 amino acids: CASSYLVGQEGPLHF. The CDR3 nucleotides read TGTGCCAGCAGTTATCTTGTCGGACAGGAGGGTCCCCTCCACTTT.

The rearrangement joins TRBV7-9 to TRBJ2-7; possibly TRBD2 for D (6 bases). The V end was cut by 5 bases, the J end by 6 bases, with 14 bases between. The CDR3 totals 13 residues. CDR1 is SEHNR and CDR2 is FQNEAQ in the germline V gene (reference sequence). The CDR3 sequence is CASSLPGGVEQYV. In DNA, the CDR3 is TGTGCCAGCAGCCTTCCCGGCGGGGTCGAGCAGTACGTC.

This clone came up a few times. The same CDR3 also results from other DNA sequences found in this sample. The genes are TRBV29-1 and TRBJ1-1; no clear D gene. Germline assignment: CDR1 SQVTM and CDR2 ANQGSEA. V was cut by 7 bases and J by 6 bases, with 9 bases left in between. This CDR3 comprises 10 residues. The CDR3 loop is CSAGKSEAFF. CDR3 DNA: TGCAGCGCCGGGAAATCTGAAGCTTTCTTT.

This clone was recorded once. This chain links TRBV5-4 with TRBJ1-4; tentatively, D is TRBD1 (6 bases). CDR1 SGHNT and CDR2 YYREEE come from the germline V gene (reference sequence). The CDR3 contains 13 residues. The V gene lost 3 bases and the J gene lost 13 bases, with 16 bases spanning the gap. The DNA for the CDR3 is TGTGCCAGCAGCTCAAGCCTAACAGGGCCACTGTTTTTT. Its protein product is CASSSSLTGPLFF.